This is a list of T cell receptor beta chains from one sample in a study of blood T cell repertoires in COVID-19. Method: immunoSEQ multiplex PCR; TCRdb's copy keeps in-frame clones and lacks some. The sample shows around 190,000 clones, approximately 86% of them seen only once. Sequencing input: PBMCs or T cells enriched from blood (not recorded which). These receptor sequences come from a woman aged 35 to 49 in a cohort exposed to, infected with or recovered from COVID-19 (not recorded which). The CDR3 runs from the conserved cysteine through the conserved F or W. Each record gives: CDR3 length, clone size, J gene, D gene, V gene, CDR3 protein, CDR3 DNA. The D gene is left open where the match is weak. The size field is filled for only some rows; it gives once, few, many or a size class.

13,-,TRBJ1-3,-,TRBV25-1,CASSPTRGNTIYF,TGTGCCAGCAGCCCGACAAGGGGAAACACCATATATTTT
13,-,TRBJ2-7,-,TRBV27,CASSLGEFGEQYF,TGTGCCAGCAGTCTAGGGGAATTCGGCGAGCAGTACTTC
17,-,TRBJ2-7,TRBD1,TRBV15,CATSTGAAGGQGYEQYF,TGTGCCACCAGTACGGGGGCCGCCGGGGGACAGGGGTACGAGCAGTACTTC
14,-,TRBJ1-1,-,TRBV5-3,CARSLFPRGTEAFF,TGTGCCAGAAGCTTGTTCCCTCGGGGCACTGAAGCTTTCTTT
15,-,TRBJ2-1,TRBD2,TRBV25-1,CASSVLSGKEGEQFF,TGTGCCAGCAGTGTGCTTAGCGGGAAAGAGGGTGAGCAGTTCTTC
13,few,TRBJ2-7,-,TRBV10-3,CAISDPDSYEQYF,TGTGCCATCAGTGACCCTGACAGTTACGAGCAGTACTTC
15,-,TRBJ2-3,-,TRBV6-5,CASSPGVVETDTQYF,TGTGCCAGCAGTCCAGGGGTGGTAGAGACAGATACGCAGTATTTT
15,-,TRBJ2-5,-,TRBV6-6,CASSYPLGGKETQYF,TGTGCCAGCAGTTACCCCTTAGGAGGGAAAGAGACCCAGTACTTC
13,-,TRBJ2-5,-,TRBV6-5,CAIGGATQETQYF,TGTGCGATAGGGGGGGCGACCCAAGAGACCCAGTACTTC
16,-,TRBJ2-7,TRBD1,TRBV4-1,CASSQGGDRASYEQYF,TGCGCCAGCAGCCAGGGGGGGGACAGGGCCTCCTACGAGCAGTACTTC
17,-,TRBJ1-4,TRBD1,TRBV3-1/TRBV3-2,CASSLSLRQGHNEKLFF,TGTGCCAGCAGCCTCTCGCTCAGACAGGGTCATAATGAAAAACTGTTTTTT
13,-,TRBJ1-1,-,TRBV2,CASSEWGGTEAFF,TGTGCCAGCAGTGAATGGGGGGGTACTGAAGCTTTCTTT
11,-,TRBJ1-1,-,TRBV27,CASSSRWEAFF,TGTGCCAGCAGTTCCAGGTGGGAAGCTTTCTTT
17,-,TRBJ1-4,TRBD1,TRBV4-1,CASSQDSSGTGLEKLFF,TGCGCCAGCAGCCAAGATTCCTCCGGGACAGGGCTAGAAAAACTGTTTTTT
16,-,TRBJ1-2,-,TRBV18,CASSQTLDVLTGGYTF,TGTGCCAGCTCCCAAACCCTCGACGTCCTAACAGGCGGCTACACCTTC
17,-,TRBJ2-3,TRBD2,TRBV4-3,CASSQVGSGRGTDTQYF,TGCGCCAGCAGCCAAGTGGGTAGCGGGAGGGGCACAGATACGCAGTATTTT
13,once,TRBJ1-5,-,TRBV18,CASSPGYEQPQHF,TGTGCCAGCTCACCCGGGTACGAACAGCCCCAGCATTTT
13,-,TRBJ1-1,TRBD1,TRBV5-8,CATLTGGVNEAFF,TGTGCCACGCTTACAGGGGGAGTGAATGAAGCTTTCTTT
18,-,TRBJ2-1,TRBD2,TRBV4-2,CASSHDVLGGSSYNEQFF,TGTGCCAGCAGCCACGATGTCTTAGGCGGGAGCTCCTACAATGAGCAGTTCTTC
13,-,TRBJ1-1,TRBD1,TRBV19,CASRTDRATEAFF,TGTGCCAGTAGGACGGACAGGGCCACTGAAGCTTTCTTT
16,-,TRBJ1-1,-,TRBV28,CASSDLRVIMTTEAFF,TGTGCCAGCAGTGACCTCAGGGTAATAATGACCACTGAAGCTTTCTTT
17,-,TRBJ2-2,TRBD2,TRBV7-8,CASSFNLAGGDTGELFF,TGTGCCAGCAGCTTTAATTTAGCGGGAGGGGACACCGGGGAGCTGTTTTTT
13,-,TRBJ1-2,-,TRBV25-1,CASSEYNNYGYTF,TGTGCCAGCAGTGAATATAATAACTATGGCTACACCTTC